The 8 T cell receptor beta chains given below trace back to one sample, sequenced in a study of blood T cells in healthy people across ages. The use of a sample-barcoded 5' primer and a J-beta primer mix characterized a second PCR of about 7 to 12 cycles. TCRdb re-called the 5' RACE reads with MiXCR, one entry per CDR3 protein. Among approximately 1.5 million distinct CDR3 sequences, approximately 43% were seen once, and the ten largest hold about 4%. The sequencing sample was made of blood. Receptors originate from a woman under 30 in good health.

The table lists this clonotype with a few counts. The chain has TRBV20-1 and TRBJ2-4; unclear D gene. V lost 3 bases, J lost 3 bases, and 18 bases lay in between. The CDR3 runs 16 residues. Per germline, CDR1 DFQATT and CDR2 SNEGSKA (reference sequence). In DNA form, the CDR3 reads TGCAGTGCTAGCCACATCGAGGTGGGGATCAAAAACATTCAGTACTTC. This sequence encodes CSASHIEVGIKNIQYF.

The chain recombines TRBV27 with TRBJ1-2; 7 bases line up with TRBD1. The CDR3 covers 13 residues. Germline CDR1 and CDR2: MNHEY and SMNVEV (reference sequence). Trimming cost V 5 bases and J 7 bases; bases outside gene matches: 7. The CDR3 protein is CASSRDRKGGYTF. CDR3 nucleotide sequence: TGTGCCAGCAGTCGGGACAGAAAGGGTGGCTACACCTTC.

V and J are TRBV6-6 and TRBJ1-2; no clear D. CDR3 size: 12 residues. With 8 bases removed from V and 8 bases from J, the gap between germline ends came to 15 bases. The germline V gene encodes CDR1 MNHNY and CDR2 SVGAGI (reference sequence). The DNA for the CDR3 is TGTGCCAGCCTACAATACGGAGGGGGCTACACCTTC. Amino acids: CASLQYGGGYTF.

This clonotype was counted ten times or more. The chain is built from TRBV12-3 or TRBV12-4 and TRBJ2-7; maybe TRBD1 (6 bases). V dropped 5 bases and J dropped 2 bases, with 10 bases sitting between them. The CDR3 contains 13 residues. CDR3 coding DNA: TGTGCCAGCAGTAACACAGGGACCTACGAGCAGTACTTC. Its protein product is CASSNTGTYEQYF.

This clonotype was picked up one time. V usage is TRBV7-9 and J usage is TRBJ2-5; TRBD1 or TRBD2 may be the D gene (5 bases each). V lost 5 bases and J lost 0, with 13 bases in between. The CDR3 covers 15 residues. Germline lookup yields CDR1 SEHNR and CDR2 FQNEAQ (reference sequence). The CDR3 region is CASSPGRTYQETQYF. The DNA of the CDR3 is TGTGCCAGCAGCCCGGGACGTACGTACCAAGAGACCCAGTACTTC. Based on the CDR3 plus reference TRBV7-9 and TRBJ2-5, the full variable domain is DTGVSQNPRHKITKRGQNVTFRCDPISEHNRLYWYRQTLGQGPEFLTYFQNEAQLEKSRLLSDRFSAERPKGSFSTLEIQRTEQGDSAMYLCASSPGRTYQETQYFGPGTRLLVL.

The J gene is TRBJ1-6, the V gene TRBV14; D not certain. This CDR3 contains 16 residues. V lost 2 bases to trimming and J lost 3 bases, with 11 bases between them. From germline, CDR1 is SGHDN and CDR2 FVKESK. DNA for the CDR3: TGTGCCAGCAGCCAATTTCCGGCGGACTATAATTCACCCCTCCACTTT. Protein: CASSQFPADYNSPLHF.

The genes are TRBV20-1 and TRBJ2-7; D possibly matches TRBD1 or TRBD2 (5 bases each). V gave up 5 bases and J gave up 3 bases, with 8 bases separating them. The CDR3 contains 11 residues. Per germline, CDR1 DFQATT and CDR2 SNEGSKA (reference sequence). The CDR3 nucleotides read TGCAGTGCTGCGAGGGGCTACGAGCAGTACTTC. This translates into CSAARGYEQYF.

In its sample, this clonotype was seen once. The chain couples TRBV5-8 to TRBJ1-3; TRBD1 agrees at 8 bases. The V segment lost 5 bases and the J segment 0 bases; nucleotides outside the gene matches: 7. The germline CDR1 and CDR2 sequences are SGHTS and YDEGEE. This CDR3 comprises 16 residues. DNA of the CDR3: TGTGCCAGCAGACCGGGACAGGTAGCCTCTGGAAACACCATATATTTT. Its protein is CASRPGQVASGNTIYF.